This T cell receptor (beta chain) was documented in a study of T-cell reconstitution after alpha-beta-depleted transplantation in children (dated by TCRdb to the mid-2010s). Background on the whole study: Using TCR repertoire profiling, the study quantitatively followed how T-cell immune reconstitution unfolded in children after TCRalphabeta/CD19-depleted allogeneic hematopoietic cell transplantation.

Preparation of the library involved PCR. Instrument on record: Illumina HiSeq 2500. Molecular barcoding was employed in the preparation of TCR libraries, with unique molecular identifiers being used to normalize TCRbeta repertoire quantification. In TCRdb, the public reads were trimmed at Q25 with fastp and aligned with MiXCR, with productive beta chains retained. Here each entry gathers all rows of one CDR3 protein and keeps the most common genes and DNA. The sample yields about 540,000 distinct CDR3 sequences; approximately 16% were counted once. The ten largest clones add up to 3% to 4% of the sample. A remark on this clonotype: No antigen is known for it. One base away there is no much larger clone; base qualities are not given.

This sequence was found in a human donor who donated a stem cell graft to a child with acute lymphoblastic leukemia. The material sequenced was PBMCs from the stem cell graft donor, taken from the stem cell graft.

In nucleotides, the sequence is TGTGCCAGCAGCCCCCTGTCGGGTGACGTTAGCAATCAGCCCCAGCATTTT. Its protein reads: CASSPLSGDVSNQPQHF. This chain is built from TRBV7-2 and TRBJ1-5, with the D gene uncertain. V loses 5 bases, J loses 0 bases, and the germline ends lie 17 bases apart. CDR1 and CDR2, looked up from the germline V gene, are SGHTA and FQGNSA. The CDR3 runs 17 residues from the cysteine to the phenylalanine. Only the CDR3 DNA stays, 51 bases, in frame from base 1.